The T cell receptor beta chain under discussion was sequenced for a study of CD8 T cells in ankylosing spondylitis. There are many counts of this clonotype. Its antigen is as yet unknown. One entry per CDR3 protein, called by TCRdb with MiXCR from the 5' RACE reads. The profile shows approximately 520,000 distinct CDR3 sequences, approximately 5.3% of them singletons. CDR3 length: 14 amino acids. CDR1 is MNHEY and CDR2 is SVGAGI in the germline V gene. V lost 0 bases and J lost 6, with 9 bases in between. General observations from the study: Matched synovial fluid from ankylosing spondylitis patients was reported to be enriched for disease-linked clones. Apparently characteristic of ankylosing spondylitis blood was a TCR beta motif (fewer than ten highly homologous variants).

The specimen sequenced was blood, either unsorted or a sorted T cell fraction (not recorded which). This sequence joins TRBV6-5 and TRBJ2-1; tentatively, D is TRBD1 or TRBD2 (5 bases each). This receptor was identified in a male donor with ankylosing spondylitis. The CDR3 sequence is CASSYSEGINEQFF. The CDR3 DNA reads TGTGCCAGCAGTTACTCTGAGGGGATCAATGAGCAGTTCTTC.